The present T cell receptor beta chain was sequenced within a study of CD8 T cells in ankylosing spondylitis. Many counts were recorded for this clonotype. CDR1 is SGHRS and CDR2 is YFSETQ in the germline V gene. The CDR3 totals 16 residues. The V end lost 0 bases, the J end lost 5 bases, and 16 bases lay between the germline ends. TCRdb analysed the 5' RACE reads with MiXCR anew, one entry per CDR3 protein. The sample has 300,000 to 400,000 distinct CDR3 sequences; 9.5% to 13% are singletons. J is TRBJ2-3 and V is TRBV5-1; possibly TRBD1 for D (5 bases). Sequences were obtained from blood, either unsorted or a sorted T cell fraction (not recorded which). This receptor was taken from a female donor with ankylosing spondylitis or in good health (not recorded which). The CDR3 loop is CASSLESRSQGDTQYF. CDR3 sequence (DNA): TGCGCCAGCAGCTTGGAGTCCAGGTCCCAGGGAGATACGCAGTATTTT.